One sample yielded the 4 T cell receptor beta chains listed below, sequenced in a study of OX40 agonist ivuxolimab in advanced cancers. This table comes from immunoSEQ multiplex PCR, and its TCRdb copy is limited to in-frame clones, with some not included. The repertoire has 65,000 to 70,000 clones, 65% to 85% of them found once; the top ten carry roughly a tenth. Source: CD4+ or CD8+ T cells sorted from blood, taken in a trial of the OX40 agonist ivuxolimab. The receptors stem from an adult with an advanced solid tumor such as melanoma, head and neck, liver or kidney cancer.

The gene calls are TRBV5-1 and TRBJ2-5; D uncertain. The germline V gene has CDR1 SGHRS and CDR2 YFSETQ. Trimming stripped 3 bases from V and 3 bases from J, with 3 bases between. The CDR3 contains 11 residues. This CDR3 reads CASSWKETQYF. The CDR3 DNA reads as TGCGCCAGCAGCTGGAAAGAGACCCAGTACTTC.

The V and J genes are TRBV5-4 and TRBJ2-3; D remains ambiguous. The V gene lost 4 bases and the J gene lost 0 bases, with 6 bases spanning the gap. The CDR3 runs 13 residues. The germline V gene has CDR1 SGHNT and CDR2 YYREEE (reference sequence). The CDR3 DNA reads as TGTGCCAGCAGCGCGGACAGCACAGATACGCAGTATTTT. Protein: CASSADSTDTQYF.

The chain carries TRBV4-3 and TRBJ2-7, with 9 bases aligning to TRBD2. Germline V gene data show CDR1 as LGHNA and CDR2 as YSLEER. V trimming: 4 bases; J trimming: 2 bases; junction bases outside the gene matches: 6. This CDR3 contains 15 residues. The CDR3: CASSPTSGLTYEQYF. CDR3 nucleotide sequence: TGCGCCAGCAGCCCAACTAGCGGGCTTACCTACGAGCAGTACTTC.

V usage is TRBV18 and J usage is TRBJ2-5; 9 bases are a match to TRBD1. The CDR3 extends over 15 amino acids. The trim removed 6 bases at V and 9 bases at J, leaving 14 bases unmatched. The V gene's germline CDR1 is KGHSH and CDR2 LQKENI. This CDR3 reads CASSPTGGQGSSQYF. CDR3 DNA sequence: TGTGCCAGCTCTCCCACCGGGGGACAGGGCTCATCCCAGTACTTC.